The T cell receptor beta chain described here comes from a study of blood T cell repertoires in COVID-19. In the study overall: Whether acute or convalescent, the COVID-19 samples came from the United States, Italy and Spain. T cells, B-cell-depleted T cells, or PBMCs provided the cDNA or gDNA that served as material.

The CDR3 runs 15 residues. CDR1 MDHEN and CDR2 SYDVKM come from the germline V gene. J was trimmed by 5 bases and V by 3 bases; bases with no gene match: 2. As originally analysed: How many nucleated cells were present was estimated from reference gene primer amplification. Method: immunoSEQ multiplex PCR; TCRdb's copy keeps in-frame clones and lacks some. Clonal size and the V and J genes are those of that table, whereas D and trimming came from the DNA. This table has 100,000 to 120,000 clones, almost 80% appearing once. There are a few counts of this clone. The specimen was peripheral blood. The chain joins TRBV28 to TRBJ2-5; 14 positions agree with TRBD2. The TCR was taken from a woman older than 75 with active or convalescent COVID-19. The CDR3 nucleotides are TGTGCCAGCAGTTTGGGACTAGCGGGAGTGGAGACCCAGTACTTC. It yields the protein CASSLGLAGVETQYF.